This is a list of T cell receptor beta chains from one sample in a study of shared clonotypes between healthy human individuals. Sequenced by immunoSEQ multiplex PCR; TCRdb stores in-frame clones only, minus some. The sample gives around 550,000 clones, less than 96% of which show up once; less than 0.06% is in the top ten. Sequencing input: naive CD4+ T cells sorted from blood. The receptor source for this set is a woman aged 25 to 39 in good health. Both conserved end residues are trimmed from each CDR3.

ASSQVPGDVLYEQY,TRBJ2-7,TRBV4-1
SVHQGTGEQF,TRBJ2-1,TRBV29-1
ASSLWEDTEAF,TRBJ1-1,TRBV7-9
ASSLKGATEAF,TRBJ1-1,TRBV7-9
ASGGEPGYEQY,TRBJ2-7,TRBV21-1
ASGLDWRKDGYT,TRBJ1-2,TRBV12-5
ASRGLADDYEQY,TRBJ2-7,TRBV19
ASSVDSGTEAF,TRBJ1-1,TRBV9
ASSRISTGSYEQY,TRBJ2-7,TRBV11-1
ASRGRGLAGDTQY,TRBJ2-3,TRBV27
ASNFVQGRTDTQY,TRBJ2-3,TRBV25-1
ASSYPGTEIGEQY,TRBJ2-7,TRBV4-1
ASSLTALAGRDEQF,TRBJ2-1,TRBV5-6
ASGLSPTGELF,TRBJ2-2,TRBV28
ASSPFPVGQPQH,TRBJ1-5,TRBV27
ASSVVGSGRPDTQY,TRBJ2-3,TRBV9
ASSHIGTSVYEQY,TRBJ2-7,TRBV4-1
AVSNPGTEKPYEQY,TRBJ2-7,TRBV2
ASSYASLVGNTEAF,TRBJ1-1,TRBV6-5
ASSQNRAHSPLH,TRBJ1-6,TRBV16
ASPTDSNQPQH,TRBJ1-5,TRBV9
ASSLEEKIYGYT,TRBJ1-2,TRBV5-1
ASSLLTGLGNTIY,TRBJ1-3,TRBV28
ASSTARDRRTDTQY,TRBJ2-3,TRBV7-9
AISFGLAEGGEQY,TRBJ2-7,TRBV10-3
ASSRHRDFYNEQF,TRBJ2-1,TRBV4-1
ASSEQGPTEAF,TRBJ1-1,TRBV19
ASFPTSGVSTDTQY,TRBJ2-3,TRBV5-1